This T cell receptor (beta chain) appears in the sequencing data of a study of beta chain features in type 1 diabetes. Overall study: Patient and healthy donor groups were alike in age, gender and cell yields.

V gave up 0 bases and J gave up 4 bases, with 6 bases separating them. The length of the CDR3 is 13 residues. Germline V gives CDR1 SGHRS, CDR2 YFSETQ. The whole isolated RNA underwent reverse transcription, so sequencing captured expressed TCRB transcripts. Measured with immunoSEQ multiplex PCR; TCRdb has only the in-frame clones, and not every one. The sample has roughly 300,000 clones, roughly 8.8% seen once; the top ten hold 0.95% to 1.1%. About this clone: Antigen: not known.

Study-level results: People with Type 1 diabetes carried modestly yet significantly shorter TCRB CDR3s in all four CD4+ subsets. Reduced insertions and increased deletions marked VDJ junctions in type 1 diabetes patients.

The specimen was central memory CD4+ T cells from blood. The TCR sequence derives from a young man with type 1 diabetes. This sequence joins TRBV5-1 and TRBJ2-3, with D unclear. CDR3 loop: CASSLGRADTQYF. The CDR3 DNA reads TGCGCCAGCAGCTTGGGGAGAGCAGATACGCAGTATTTT.